This is a list of T cell receptor beta chains from one sample in a study of response to subunit inactivated influenza vaccine. TCRdb re-called the RT-PCR reads with MiXCR, one entry per CDR3 protein. The sample holds a few hundred thousand distinct CDR3 sequences; about a tenth are singletons and the top ten take 10% to 15%. The sample in question was PBMCs from blood, obtained roughly 46 days after vaccination. The receptors were gathered from a man aged 50-59 years who received an inactivated influenza vaccine. Both conserved end residues are part of each CDR3. The D gene is left open where the match is weak. The size entry is marked missing in some rows and otherwise reads once, few, many or a size class.

J	D	V	size	DNA	CDR3
TRBJ2-5	TRBD1	TRBV6-1	few	TGTGCCAGCAGGCCCACCCAGGGGGTCGGAGAGACCCAGTACTTC	CASRPTQGVGETQYF
TRBJ2-1	.	TRBV15	many	TGTGCCACCAGCAGAGATGGCGTCAATGAGCAGTTCTTC	CATSRDGVNEQFF
TRBJ2-3	.	TRBV5-1	many	TGCGCCAGCAGCTTGGTACAGCTTCCAGATACGCAGTATTTT	CASSLVQLPDTQYF
TRBJ2-1	.	TRBV5-1	few	TGCGCCAGCAGCTTGGTAGTCAGGGAAGACAATGAGCAGTTCTTC	CASSLVVREDNEQFF
TRBJ1-6	.	TRBV9	.	TGTGCCAGCAGCCCTTCCGGCGGGCAGGGAAATTCACCCCTCCACTTT	CASSPSGGQGNSPLHF
TRBJ1-3	.	TRBV7-9	few	TGTGCCAGCAGCCTTTATGGGGAGTCTGGAAACACCATATATTTT	CASSLYGESGNTIYF
TRBJ2-7	.	TRBV9	.	TGTGCCAGCAGCGTAGGTAGTGGGTATGGGGGAATGACGAATGAGCAGTACTTC	CASSVGSGYGGMTNEQYF
TRBJ1-2	.	TRBV7-2	few	TGTGCCAGCAGCTCACAGGGAACTGGTGGCTACACCTTC	CASSSQGTGGYTF
TRBJ2-7	.	TRBV20-1	.	TGCAGTGCTAGGGATGTGTCCTACGAGCAGTACTTC	CSARDVSYEQYF
TRBJ2-5	.	TRBV14	.	TGTGCCAGCAGCCAAGAGGGTTTTGCAGAGACCCAGTACTTC	CASSQEGFAETQYF
TRBJ2-1	TRBD2	TRBV7-6	few	TGTGCCAGCAGCTTACGGGAGCGGGGCGGTTTTTACAATGAGCAGTTCTTC	CASSLRERGGFYNEQFF
TRBJ2-2	.	TRBV20-1	.	TGCAGTGCTAGCCGTAGCGGATCGAACACCGGGGAGCTGTTTTTT	CSASRSGSNTGELFF
TRBJ2-1	TRBD2	TRBV24-1	.	TGTGCCACCAGTGATTTGAGGCGGGAGAGCAATGAGCAGTTCTTC	CATSDLRRESNEQFF
TRBJ2-7	TRBD2	TRBV10-3	.	TGTGCCATCAGTGATGCGGGAGGGCTCCACGAGCAGTACTTC	CAISDAGGLHEQYF
TRBJ2-5	TRBD2	TRBV4-3	.	TGCGCCAGCAGCCAGGGACTAGCGGGGGACCAAGAGACCCAGTACTTC	CASSQGLAGDQETQYF
TRBJ2-3	TRBD2	TRBV5-6	many	TGTGCCAGCAGCTTAGTCTCCGGGACTATGGATACGCAGTATTTT	CASSLVSGTMDTQYF
TRBJ2-7	TRBD2	TRBV5-1	many	TGCGCCAGCAGCTCCCGGACTAGCGGGAGGAGTTCATCCTACGAGCAGTACTTC	CASSSRTSGRSSSYEQYF
TRBJ2-1	TRBD2	TRBV11-2	few	TGTGCCAGCAGCTTAATTAGGGGGCGAGGGGGGACTAGCGGGTACAATGAGCAGTTCTTC	CASSLIRGRGGTSGYNEQFF
TRBJ2-1	.	TRBV7-2	.	TGTGCCAGCAGCTTAACACTAGTCGCAAGGAATGAGCAGTTCTTC	CASSLTLVARNEQFF
TRBJ1-2	.	TRBV7-9	few	TGTGCCAGCAGGGCCGCCGTCGATGGCTACACCTTC	CASRAAVDGYTF
TRBJ2-3	.	TRBV5-1	few	TGCGCCAGCAGCTTGGAGTCAGGGTCTAGCACAGATACGCAGTATTTT	CASSLESGSSTDTQYF
TRBJ1-4	.	TRBV12-3/TRBV12-4	.	TGTGCCAGCAGGCCTCCTTCCCAAAAACTGTTTTTT	CASRPPSQKLFF
TRBJ1-1	.	TRBV28	.	TGTGCCAGCAAGTTCGGACCCTCGAATCTCCCCCTTGAAGCTTTCTTT	CASKFGPSNLPLEAFF
TRBJ2-1	TRBD2	TRBV15	.	TGTGCCACCAGCAGAGATCCCCTAGCGGGGACTGAGCAGTTCTTC	CATSRDPLAGTEQFF
TRBJ2-6	.	TRBV4-3	few	TGCGCCAGCAGCCAATCTACAGGGTTCGGGGCCAACGTCCTGACTTTC	CASSQSTGFGANVLTF
TRBJ2-7	TRBD1	TRBV20-1	.	TGCAGTGCTAGCCCCGGGACAGGGGGCCTTAACGAGCAGTACTTC	CSASPGTGGLNEQYF
TRBJ1-1	.	TRBV12-3/TRBV12-4	many	TGTGCCAGCAGCAGAGGCTCGAACACTGAAGCTTTCTTT	CASSRGSNTEAFF
TRBJ2-3	.	TRBV4-3	.	TGCGCCAGAACCCCGAGCAGTAAGATAGCGAGAGGTGCAGATACGCAGTATTTT	CARTPSSKIARGADTQYF
TRBJ2-1	.	TRBV12-3/TRBV12-4	.	TGTGCCAGCAGTTTATCAGGGTTGGCTTTGGGCAATGAGCAGTTCTTC	CASSLSGLALGNEQFF
TRBJ1-2	TRBD1	TRBV3-1	.	TGTGCCAGCAGCCAAGTGGACAGGGGTCGCGGCTACACCTTC	CASSQVDRGRGYTF
TRBJ2-5	TRBD1	TRBV9	few	TGTGCCAGCAGCGTAGGTCCAGGGGGCATAGGAGAGACCCAGTACTTC	CASSVGPGGIGETQYF
TRBJ2-6	TRBD1	TRBV5-5	.	TGTGCCAGCAGCCCGTGGACAGGGGACCCTGGGGCCAACGTCCTGACTTTC	CASSPWTGDPGANVLTF
TRBJ2-2	TRBD2	TRBV10-3	many	TGTGCCATCGGTAGCGGGCGGACCACCGGGGAGCTGTTTTTT	CAIGSGRTTGELFF
TRBJ2-7	TRBD1	TRBV10-3	.	TGTGCCACCCGAAGGACAGGGGACACCTACGAGCAGTACTTC	CATRRTGDTYEQYF
TRBJ2-2	.	TRBV20-1	many	TGCAGCCCTAGATTAGCGGCCACCGGGGAGCTGTTTTTT	CSPRLAATGELFF
TRBJ2-4	TRBD1	TRBV18	many	TGTGCCAGCTCCGCGTTGATCCCGGGACAGGGAGGCATTCAGTACTTC	CASSALIPGQGGIQYF
TRBJ2-1	.	TRBV4-2	many	TGTGCCAGCCGGAAACTGGTGGGGCTTAACAAGTACAATGAGCAGTTCTTC	CASRKLVGLNKYNEQFF
TRBJ2-3	TRBD1	TRBV27	many	TGTGCCAGCAGTTTAGGCCGACAGGGGACGATCCCTAGCACAGATACGCAGTATTTT	CASSLGRQGTIPSTDTQYF
TRBJ1-6	TRBD1	TRBV27	.	TGTGCCAGCAGGGAGGGGGCGGGCTATAATTCACCCCTCCACTTT	CASREGAGYNSPLHF
TRBJ2-3	TRBD1	TRBV7-8	many	TGTGCCAGCAGCTCTTGGACAGGGATTATCACAGATACGCAGTATTTT	CASSSWTGIITDTQYF
TRBJ1-6	.	TRBV6-2/TRBV6-3	few	TGTGCCAGCAACAAGGACGGTAATTCACCCCTCCACTTT	CASNKDGNSPLHF
TRBJ2-2	.	TRBV11-2	few	TGTGCCAGCAGTTACAGGGTCACCGGGGAGCTGTTTTTT	CASSYRVTGELFF
TRBJ1-1	.	TRBV20-1	.	TGCAGTGCTAGAACGGGGTTGGATCCTCTTAAGACTGAAGCTTTCTTT	CSARTGLDPLKTEAFF
TRBJ2-7	.	TRBV29-1	many	TGCAGCGTTGATAGTCTAGGCACATCATCCGCTCAGCAGTACTTC	CSVDSLGTSSAQQYF
TRBJ2-5	TRBD2	TRBV9	few	TGTGCCAGCAGCCCTAGGGAGGGCGGGGAGACCCAGTACTTC	CASSPREGGETQYF
TRBJ2-1	.	TRBV11-2	.	TGTGCCAGCAGTCCTTTCCCGGCGGGGCTGACGATCAATGAGCAGTTCTTC	CASSPFPAGLTINEQFF
TRBJ1-5	.	TRBV24-1	few	TGTGCCACCAGTGACGGGGTTAATAGCAATCAGCCCCAGCATTTT	CATSDGVNSNQPQHF
TRBJ2-5	TRBD1	TRBV7-2	.	TGTGCCAGCAGCTTAGCGAGCCAGGGACAGCAAGTGGCCCAGTACTTC	CASSLASQGQQVAQYF
TRBJ1-6	.	TRBV3-1	.	TGTGCCAGCAGCCAAGGACAGAGGATAAATTCACCCCTCCACTTT	CASSQGQRINSPLHF
TRBJ1-5	TRBD1	TRBV7-2	.	TGTGCCAGCAGCTTAATGTCAGGGGGAAATCAGCCCCAGCATTTT	CASSLMSGGNQPQHF
TRBJ2-2	TRBD1	TRBV5-1	many	TGCGCCAGCAGCTTGGGGACAGGGGGTCCCGGGGAGCTGTTTTTT	CASSLGTGGPGELFF
TRBJ2-3	.	TRBV5-5	many	TGTGCCAGCAGCATCCGGGACATGAGCACAGATACGCAGTATTTT	CASSIRDMSTDTQYF
TRBJ1-6	.	TRBV4-3	many	TGCGCCAGCAGCCATAGGACCGGGACTTATAATTCACCCCTCCACTTT	CASSHRTGTYNSPLHF
TRBJ2-1	TRBD2	TRBV3-1	many	TGTGCCAGCAGCCAGTTAGCGGGGGCTTACAATGAGCAGTTCTTC	CASSQLAGAYNEQFF
TRBJ2-6	TRBD1	TRBV6-5	once	TGTGCCAGCAGTTACTCCCCGAGACAGGGCTACTCTGGGGCCAACGTCCTGACTTTC	CASSYSPRQGYSGANVLTF
TRBJ2-1	TRBD1	TRBV24-1	many	TGTGCCACCAGTGATACGGGACAGGGTCCGAGGTTTGGCAATGAGCAGTTCTTC	CATSDTGQGPRFGNEQFF
TRBJ2-3	.	TRBV4-2	.	TGTGCCAGCAGCCAAGGAACCGGGACCCTGTCCGTGAGAGATACGCAGTATTTT	CASSQGTGTLSVRDTQYF
TRBJ1-5	.	TRBV6-2/TRBV6-3	.	TGTGCCAGCAGTTACGCTTCGGATCAGCCCCAGCATTTT	CASSYASDQPQHF